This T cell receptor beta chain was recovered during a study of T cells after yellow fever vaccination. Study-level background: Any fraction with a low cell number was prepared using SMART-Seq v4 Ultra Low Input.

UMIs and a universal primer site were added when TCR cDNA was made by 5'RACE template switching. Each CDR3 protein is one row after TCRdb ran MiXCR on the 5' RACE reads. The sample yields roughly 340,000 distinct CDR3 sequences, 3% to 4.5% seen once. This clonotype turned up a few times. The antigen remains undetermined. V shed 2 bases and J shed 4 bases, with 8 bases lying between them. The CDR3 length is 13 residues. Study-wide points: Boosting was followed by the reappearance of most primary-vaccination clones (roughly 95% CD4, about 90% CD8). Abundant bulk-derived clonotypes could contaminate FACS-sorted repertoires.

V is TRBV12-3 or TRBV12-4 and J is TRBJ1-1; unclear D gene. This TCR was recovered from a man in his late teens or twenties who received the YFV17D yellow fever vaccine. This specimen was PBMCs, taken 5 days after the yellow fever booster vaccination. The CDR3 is CASSLNIGTEAFF. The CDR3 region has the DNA TGTGCCAGCAGTTTAAACATAGGCACTGAAGCTTTCTTT.